This T cell receptor beta chain was found in a study of tumor-infiltrating lymphocytes in primary liver carcinoma. Study at large: Those enrolled were patients of both sexes, who were aged 30 to 69 years. Study-wide findings and caveats: Tumor-adjacent and tumor-blood pairs showed less overlap than tumor region pairs. Only about 8-24% of top clones were detected in each of the five tumor regions.

The template, about 500 ng total RNA, yielded TCR beta cDNA made with a constant-region primer. Three rounds of nested multiplex PCR with slightly modified ARM-PCR produced TCR beta libraries. The two initial PCR rounds, nine to eleven cycles each, used TRBV1-TRBV30 forward and C-beta reverse primers. TCRdb processed the multiplex PCR reads anew with MiXCR; each CDR3 protein has one entry. Of approximately 190,000 distinct CDR3 sequences in the sample, 70% to 90% were seen once. Germline CDR1 MNHEY, CDR2 SVGAGI. The CDR3 spans 13 residues. Co-extracted RNA and DNA came from around 18-30 mg of unsorted bulk tissue. No treatment had been given to the patients, who were chronically infected with HBV. A remark on this clonotype: The antigen remains unidentified. One end of the junction does not line up with germline, which may come from a read error.

Sequencing was performed on tumor tissue from primary liver carcinoma. This TCR derives from a man between 40 and 49 years old with primary liver carcinoma and hepatitis B virus infection. The chain has TRBV6-5 and TRBJ2-1; D not certain. DNA of the CDR3: TGTGCTAGCAGTTCCGGTCCTTACAATGAGCGGTTCTTC. As protein: CASSSGPYNERFF.